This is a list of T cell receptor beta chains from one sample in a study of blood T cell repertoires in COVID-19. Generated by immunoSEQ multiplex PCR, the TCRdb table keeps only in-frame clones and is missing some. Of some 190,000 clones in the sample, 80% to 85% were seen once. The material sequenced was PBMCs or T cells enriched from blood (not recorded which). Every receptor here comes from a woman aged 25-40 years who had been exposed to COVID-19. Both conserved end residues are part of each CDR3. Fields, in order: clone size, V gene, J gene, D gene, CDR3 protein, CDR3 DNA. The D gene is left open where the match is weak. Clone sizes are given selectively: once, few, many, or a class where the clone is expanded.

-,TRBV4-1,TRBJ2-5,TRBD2,CASSQMGGYETQYF,TGCGCCAGCAGCCAAATGGGGGGGTACGAGACCCAGTACTTC
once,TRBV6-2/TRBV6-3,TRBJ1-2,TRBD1,CASSQGAEGTF,TGTGCCAGCAGTCAGGGGGCCGAGGGCACCTTC
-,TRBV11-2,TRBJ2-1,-,CASSPYRFGEQFF,TGTGCCAGCAGCCCCTACAGGTTCGGTGAGCAGTTCTTC
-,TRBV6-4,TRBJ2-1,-,CASSDSPTGSYNEQFF,TGTGCCAGCAGTGACTCTCCTACAGGCTCCTACAATGAGCAGTTCTTC
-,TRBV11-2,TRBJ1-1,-,CASSLRYGVMNTEAFF,TGTGCCAGCAGCTTAAGATACGGAGTTATGAACACTGAAGCTTTCTTT
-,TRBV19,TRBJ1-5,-,CASRATEISNQPQHF,TGTGCCAGTAGGGCTACAGAGATTAGCAATCAGCCCCAGCATTTT
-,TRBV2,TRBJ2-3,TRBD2,CARGGLAGNRGTDTQYF,TGTGCCAGGGGGGGACTAGCGGGGAATCGGGGCACAGATACGCAGTATTTT
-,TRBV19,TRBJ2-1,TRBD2,CASSLLGGGGEQFF,TGTGCCAGTAGTCTATTAGGCGGGGGAGGTGAGCAGTTCTTC
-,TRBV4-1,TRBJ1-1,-,CASSQAVALNTEAFF,TGCGCCAGCAGCCAAGCAGTGGCTCTGAACACTGAAGCTTTCTTT
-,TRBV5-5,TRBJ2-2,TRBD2,CASSRPGLAGNTGELFF,TGTGCCAGCAGCCGCCCGGGACTAGCGGGAAACACCGGGGAGCTGTTTTTT
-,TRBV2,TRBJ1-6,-,CASSDQGPPLHF,TGTGCCAGCAGTGACCAGGGGCCCCCCCTCCACTTT
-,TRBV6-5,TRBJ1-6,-,CASTRGLGTPSPLHF,TGTGCCAGCACCCGCGGGTTGGGGACTCCTTCACCCCTCCACTTT
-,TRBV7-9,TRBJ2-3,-,CAGSTGGTDTQYF,TGTGCCGGGAGCACCGGGGGCACAGATACGCAGTATTTT
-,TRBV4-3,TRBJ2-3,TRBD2,CASSQDLSRGGSTDTQYF,TGCGCCAGCAGCCAAGATCTCTCGCGGGGGGGGAGCACAGATACGCAGTATTTT
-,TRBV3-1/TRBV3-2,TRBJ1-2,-,CASSPTGFLGYTF,TGTGCCAGCAGCCCCACAGGGTTCTTGGGCTACACCTTC
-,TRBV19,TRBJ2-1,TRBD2,CASNPTTSGRYNEQFF,TGTGCCAGTAACCCCACGACTAGCGGGAGATACAATGAGCAGTTCTTC
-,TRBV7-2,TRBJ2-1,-,CASSLQRTTYNEQFF,TGTGCCAGCAGCTTGCAGCGGACCACCTACAATGAGCAGTTCTTC
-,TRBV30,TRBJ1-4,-,CAWSVLAGRTNEKLFF,TGTGCCTGGAGTGTTTTGGCAGGGAGGACAAATGAAAAACTGTTTTTT
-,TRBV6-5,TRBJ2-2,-,CASSYGLLGELFF,TGTGCCAGCAGTTACGGCCTCCTCGGGGAGCTGTTTTTT
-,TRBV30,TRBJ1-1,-,CAWSEEIEAFF,TGTGCCTGGAGCGAAGAGATTGAAGCTTTCTTT
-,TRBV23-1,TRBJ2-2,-,CASSRGPNTGELFF,TGCGCCAGCAGTCGTGGCCCGAACACCGGGGAGCTGTTTTTT
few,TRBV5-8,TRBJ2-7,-,CASSYTYEQYF,TGTGCCAGCAGCTACACCTACGAGCAGTACTTC
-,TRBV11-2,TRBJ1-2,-,CASSPTSRGAVGYTF,TGTGCCAGCAGCCCAACGAGTCGGGGGGCCGTGGGCTACACCTTC
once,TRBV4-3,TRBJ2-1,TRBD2,CASSQGSGGSPIF,TGCGCCAGCAGCCAAGGTAGCGGGGGCTCCCCGATCTTC
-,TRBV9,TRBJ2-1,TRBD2,CASSVSGGASNEQFF,TGTGCCAGCAGCGTCAGCGGGGGGGCCTCCAATGAGCAGTTCTTC
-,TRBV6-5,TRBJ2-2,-,CASSPGLVATGELFF,TGTGCCAGCAGCCCAGGGTTAGTGGCCACCGGGGAGCTGTTTTTT
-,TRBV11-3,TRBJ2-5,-,CASSSRGVAGETQYF,TGTGCCAGCAGCAGCCGGGGAGTGGCCGGTGAGACCCAGTACTTC
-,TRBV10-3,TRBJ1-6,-,CAISEYQGSNSPLHF,TGTGCCATCAGTGAGTACCAGGGAAGTAATTCACCCCTCCACTTT
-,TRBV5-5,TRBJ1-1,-,CASSLGSRNTEAFF,TGTGCCAGCAGCTTGGGGAGCCGGAACACTGAAGCTTTCTTT
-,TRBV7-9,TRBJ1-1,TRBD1,CASSYRGKTNTEAFF,TGTGCCAGCAGCTACAGGGGTAAGACGAACACTGAAGCTTTCTTT
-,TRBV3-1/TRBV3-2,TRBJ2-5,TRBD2,CASSQDTSGGETQYF,TGTGCCAGCAGCCAAGACACTAGCGGGGGGGAGACCCAGTACTTC
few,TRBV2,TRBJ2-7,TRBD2,CASLGLASYEQYF,TGTGCCAGCTTGGGACTAGCCTCCTACGAGCAGTACTTC
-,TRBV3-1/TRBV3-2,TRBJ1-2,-,CASSSPTINREGSYGYTF,TGTGCCAGCAGCTCACCCACAATAAACAGGGAGGGATCCTATGGCTACACCTTC
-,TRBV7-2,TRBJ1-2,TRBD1,CASSPDRNYGYTF,TGTGCCAGCAGCCCGGACAGGAACTATGGCTACACCTTC
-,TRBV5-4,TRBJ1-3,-,CASSLGGLGNTIYF,TGTGCCAGCAGCTTGGGGGGGCTCGGAAACACCATATATTTT
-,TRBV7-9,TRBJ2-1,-,CASSLVSSYNEQFF,TGTGCCAGCAGCTTGGTGAGCTCCTACAATGAGCAGTTCTTC
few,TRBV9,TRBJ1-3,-,CASSVDPQNTIYF,TGTGCCAGCAGCGTAGATCCACAAAACACCATATATTTT
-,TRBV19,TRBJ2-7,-,CAGKEGGNEQYF,TGTGCCGGCAAAGAGGGGGGGAACGAGCAGTACTTC